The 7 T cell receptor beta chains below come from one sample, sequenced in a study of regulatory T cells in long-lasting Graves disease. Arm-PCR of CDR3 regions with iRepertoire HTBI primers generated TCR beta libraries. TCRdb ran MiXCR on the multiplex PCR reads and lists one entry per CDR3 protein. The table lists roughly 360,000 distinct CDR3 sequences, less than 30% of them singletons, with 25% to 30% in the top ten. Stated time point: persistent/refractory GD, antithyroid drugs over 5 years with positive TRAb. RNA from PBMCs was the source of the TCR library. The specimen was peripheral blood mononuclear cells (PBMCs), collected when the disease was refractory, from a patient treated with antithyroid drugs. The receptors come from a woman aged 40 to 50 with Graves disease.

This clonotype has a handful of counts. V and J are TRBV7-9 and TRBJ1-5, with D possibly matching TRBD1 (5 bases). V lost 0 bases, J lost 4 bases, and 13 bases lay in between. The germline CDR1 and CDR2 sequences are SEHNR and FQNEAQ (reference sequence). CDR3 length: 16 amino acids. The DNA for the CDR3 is TGTGCCAGCAGCTTAGCCGGGGGTCGGGGAAATCAGCCCCAGCATTTT. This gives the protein CASSLAGGRGNQPQHF.

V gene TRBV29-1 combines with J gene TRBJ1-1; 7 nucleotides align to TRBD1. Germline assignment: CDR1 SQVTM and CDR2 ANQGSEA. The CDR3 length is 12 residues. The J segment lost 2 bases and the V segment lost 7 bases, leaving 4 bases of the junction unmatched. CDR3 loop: CSADRVNTEAFF. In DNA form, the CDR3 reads TGCAGCGCCGACAGGGTAAACACTGAAGCTTTCTTT.

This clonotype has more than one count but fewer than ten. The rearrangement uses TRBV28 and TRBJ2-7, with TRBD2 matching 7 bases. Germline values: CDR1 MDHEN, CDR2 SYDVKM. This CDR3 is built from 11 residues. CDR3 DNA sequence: TGTGAAGCGCGGGGGAGCTACGAGCAGTACTTC. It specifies CEARGSYEQYF. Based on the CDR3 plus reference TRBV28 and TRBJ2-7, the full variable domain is DVKVTQSSRYLVKRTGEKVFLECVQDMDHENMFWYRQDPGLGLRLIYFSYDVKMKEKGDIPEGYSVSREKKERFSLILESASTNQTSMYLCEARGSYEQYFGPGTRLTVT.

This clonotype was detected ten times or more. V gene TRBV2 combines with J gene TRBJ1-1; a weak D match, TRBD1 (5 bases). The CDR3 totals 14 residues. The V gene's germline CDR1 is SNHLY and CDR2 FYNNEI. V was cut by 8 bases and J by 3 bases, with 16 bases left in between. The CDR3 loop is CASSAQGLYTEAFF. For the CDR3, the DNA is TGTGCCAGCTCAGCGCAGGGTCTATACACTGAAGCTTTCTTT.

The CDR3 DNA follows: TGTGCCAGCAGCTTAGCGGGAGCCGACGGGGAGCTGTTTTTT. Encoded protein: CASSLAGADGELFF. This sequence joins TRBV7-3 and TRBJ2-2; 7 nucleotides line up with TRBD2. Unmatched junction bases numbered 4, after V lost 2 bases and J lost 7 bases. CDR1 SGHTA and CDR2 FQGTGA come from the germline V gene. The CDR3 consists of 14 residues.

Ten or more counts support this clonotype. The CDR3 sequence is CASSEGDRGVSEAFF. DNA of the CDR3: TGTGCCAGCAGTGAGGGAGACAGGGGGGTCTCTGAAGCTTTCTTT. This chain joins TRBV28 and TRBJ1-1; the match to TRBD1 covers 9 bases. The CDR3 contains 15 residues. Germline V gives CDR1 MDHEN, CDR2 SYDVKM. Trimming took 5 bases from V and 6 from J; bases not matched to a gene: 10.

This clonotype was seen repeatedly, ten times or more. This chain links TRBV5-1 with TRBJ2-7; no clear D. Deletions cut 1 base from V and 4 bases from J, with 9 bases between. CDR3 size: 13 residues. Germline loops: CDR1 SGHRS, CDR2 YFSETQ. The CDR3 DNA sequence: TGCGCCAGCAGCTTGTCCATCCAGTACGAGCAGTACTTC. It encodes CASSLSIQYEQYF.